This TCR beta chain was recovered during a study of siplizumab effects on memory and regulatory T cells. Study-level points and caveats: Assignment of a naive or memory phenotype failed for roughly 80-96% of the proliferating CD4+ or CD8+ clones. Treg origin accounted for an average of 68.8% of mappable alloreactive CD4+ clones with siplizumab and about 30% in controls. The authors did not confirm suppressive function in proliferating Tregs from siplizumab cultures.

TCRdb's copy holds only in-frame clones and misses some; the assay was immunoSEQ multiplex PCR. The table shows some 73,000 clones, with 85% to 95% occurring only once. Points on this clone: The target antigen is unknown.

Looked up from germline, CDR1 is SGDLS and CDR2 is YYNGEE. CDR3 length: 13 amino acids. With 2 bases removed from V and 3 bases from J, the gap between germline ends came to 9 bases. This chain links TRBV9 with TRBJ2-7; TRBD1 is a possible D gene (5 bases). The TCR sequence derives from a human donor in good health. What was sequenced was CD8+ T cells sorted from blood. CDR3 region: CASSVTADYEQYF. CDR3 nucleotides: TGTGCCAGCAGCGTGACAGCAGACTACGAGCAGTACTTC.